Sequencing of this T cell receptor beta chain was carried out in a study of blood T cell repertoires in COVID-19. Study-level background: Acute-phase and convalescent COVID-19 samples originated in the United States, Italy and Spain. The analysed material was cDNA or gDNA that came from T cells, B-cell-depleted T cells, or PBMCs.

Per the original methods: Scientists estimated how many nucleated cells there were by amplifying reference gene primers. Profiling relied on immunoSEQ multiplex PCR, and the TCRdb table lists in-frame clones only, not all of them. V, J and clone size reflect that table, while D and trimming were determined from the DNA. The table includes about 87,000 clones, over 75% detected once. The V end was cut by 10 bases, the J end by 4 bases, with 16 bases between. CDR3 length equals 13 residues. Germline CDR1 reads MNHEY; CDR2 reads SVGAGI. This TCR derives from a woman in her sixties or seventies with acute or convalescent COVID-19. The chain links TRBV6-5 to TRBJ1-1, with TRBD1 as a possible D gene (5 bases). Sample: peripheral blood. In DNA form, the CDR3 reads TGTGCCACCGGAGGGACCCTTCGCACTGAAGCTTTCTTT. This codes for CATGGTLRTEAFF.